What follows is one T cell receptor beta chain and its context. Its cognate antigen is unknown. The sample is drawn from a study of a mutant IDH1 vaccine in newly diagnosed glioma. TCRdb keeps only in-frame clones here, not all; method: immunoSEQ multiplex PCR. The top ten hold 0.55% to 0.65% of the sample, which has roughly 72,000 clones, 75% to 95% seen once. Time point in this sample: week 5, during vaccination. Vaccinated patients received 300 ug of mutant IDH1 20-mer peptide per dose, with topical imiquimod. Germline lookup yields CDR1 MDHEN and CDR2 SYDVKM. V lost 6 bases, J lost 8 bases, and 6 bases stayed unmatched. This CDR3 contains 13 residues.

Sequenced here: PBMCs, sampled from a glioma patient whose treatment included an IDH1 peptide vaccine. The chain recombines TRBV28 with TRBJ2-1; 8 bases map to TRBD2. This clonotype was obtained from a woman between 50 and 59 years old with glioma. The CDR3 sequence is CASRSGSWDEQFF. The CDR3 region has the DNA TGTGCCAGCAGGAGCGGGAGCTGGGATGAGCAGTTCTTC.